The source of this TCR beta chain is a study of radiotherapy plus CTLA-4 blockade in lung cancer. Germline-derived CDR1 and CDR2 are SGHVS and FQNEAQ. The CDR3 length is 15 residues. Trimming removed 5 bases from V and 4 bases from J, with 17 bases in between. TCRdb keeps only in-frame clones here, not all; method: immunoSEQ multiplex PCR. The sample lists 25,000 to 35,000 clones; approximately 81% were seen once. The material was peripheral blood, obtained from a patient treated with radiotherapy plus ipilimumab. The receptor was isolated from a human donor with non-small cell lung cancer that progressed on radiotherapy plus ipilimumab. The chain links TRBV7-8 to TRBJ2-5; D call uncertain. This chain's CDR3 is CASSGTENPRETQYF. The CDR3 region has the DNA TGTGCCAGCAGCGGAACAGAGAACCCCCGAGAGACCCAGTACTTC.